What follows are 18 T cell receptor beta chains derived from one specimen sequenced in a study of blood T cell repertoires in COVID-19. The repertoire was sequenced with immunoSEQ multiplex PCR; TCRdb's copy has only in-frame clones and lacks some. The sample shows some 180,000 clones, more than 70% of them seen only once. Material: peripheral blood. The source of these receptors is a woman in her sixties or seventies with acute or convalescent COVID-19.

This rearrangement joins TRBV6-5 to TRBJ1-6, with TRBD1 as a possible D gene (5 bases). V was clipped by 4 bases and J by 6 bases, with 10 bases between them. This CDR3 has 14 amino acids. Germline V gene data show CDR1 as MNHEY and CDR2 as SVGAGI. CDR3 sequence: CASSSSGSNSPLHF. The CDR3 coding sequence is TGTGCCAGCAGTTCCTCAGGGAGTAATTCACCCCTCCACTTT.

This chain connects TRBV5-1 to TRBJ1-4, with TRBD1 matching 10 bases. The trim removed 4 bases at V and 5 bases at J, leaving 5 bases unmatched. The CDR3 has 15 amino acids. The germline gives CDR1 SGHRS, CDR2 YFSETQ. CDR3 sequence (DNA): TGCGCCAGCAGCCCTCCGGGACAGGGGAATGAAAAACTGTTTTTT. Its protein product is CASSPPGQGNEKLFF.

The chain uses TRBV30 and TRBJ1-2, with a tentative D call TRBD1 (5 bases). The V end was cut by 5 bases, the J end by 8 bases, with 9 bases between. The CDR3 sequence is 10 residues long. Germline V CDR1 and CDR2: GTSNPN, SVGIG (reference sequence). Here the CDR3 reads CAWGAGGYTF. CDR3 in DNA: TGTGCCTGGGGGGCGGGAGGCTACACCTTC.

The chain carries TRBV19 and TRBJ2-1; D ambiguous. The CDR3 is 12 residues long. Trimming stripped 4 bases from V and 8 bases from J, with 9 bases between. Looked up from germline, CDR1 is LNHDA and CDR2 is SQIVND (reference sequence). This CDR3 is CASSRVRDEQFF. The CDR3 DNA sequence: TGTGCCAGTAGTAGGGTCCGGGATGAGCAGTTCTTC.

CDR3 sequence: CASSGQGARVAYEQYV. In DNA form, the CDR3 reads TGCGCCAGCAGTGGACAGGGGGCCCGGGTGGCCTACGAGCAGTACGTC. This chain uses TRBV10-1 with TRBJ2-7; 10 bases agree with TRBD1. This CDR3 has 16 residues. Germline assignment: CDR1 WNHNN and CDR2 SYGVQD (reference sequence). With V trimmed by 4 bases and J by 2 bases, 8 bases remained unmatched.

The chain links TRBV15 to TRBJ1-1; D is ambiguous. Germline V gene sequence: CDR1 LNHNV, CDR2 YYDKDF (reference sequence). Trimming left V 1 base short and J 5 bases short, with 14 bases between. This CDR3 contains 15 residues. CDR3 sequence: CATSRGPASETEAFF. The CDR3 DNA reads TGTGCCACCAGCAGAGGCCCGGCTTCGGAGACTGAAGCTTTCTTT.

This clone has just one count. V is TRBV9 and J is TRBJ2-5; possible D gene TRBD1, 6 bases. Germline-derived CDR1 and CDR2 are SGDLS and YYNGEE. The V and J ends lost 4 bases and 5 bases respectively, with 15 bases between them. There are 14 residues in the CDR3. The CDR3 nucleotides are TGTGCCAGCAGCCTTAACAGGGAATGGGAGACCCAGTACTTC. Translation gives CASSLNREWETQYF.

J is TRBJ2-7 and V is TRBV5-1, with 8 bases fitting TRBD2. The junction had 11 bases not matched to a gene; V was cut back by 5 bases and J by 4 bases. Germline values: CDR1 SGHRS, CDR2 YFSETQ. The CDR3 is 15 residues long. The DNA for the CDR3 is TGCGCCAGCAGTATTACGCCGGGAGGGAAGTACGAGCAGTACTTC. Encoded protein: CASSITPGGKYEQYF. Together with reference TRBV5-1 and TRBJ2-7, the CDR3 gives the full variable domain: KAGVTQTPRYLIKTRGQQVTLSCSPISGHRSVSWYQQTPGQGLQFLFEYFSETQRNKGNFPGRFSGRQFSNSRSEMNVSTLELGDSALYLCASSITPGGKYEQYFGPGTRLTVT.

This clone was counted only a few times. Other DNA sequences from this sample encode an identical CDR3 as well. This chain links TRBV7-9 with TRBJ1-2, with a tentative D call TRBD1 (5 bases). The CDR3 is made up of 15 amino acids. Deletions cut 3 bases from V and 0 bases from J, with 11 bases between. Germline V CDR1 and CDR2: SEHNR, FQNEAQ (reference sequence). CDR3 DNA: TGTGCCAGCAGCTTCTTGACAGTTACTAACTATGGCTACACCTTC. Translation gives CASSFLTVTNYGYTF.

The chain carries TRBV16 and TRBJ1-6; D perhaps matches TRBD1 (5 bases). Germline-derived CDR1 and CDR2 are KGHSY and FQNENV. V gave up 5 bases and J gave up 10 bases, with 18 bases separating them. This CDR3 contains 15 residues. This CDR3 reads CASSDLGEESSPLHF. CDR3 bases: TGTGCCAGCAGCGACCTGGGGGAGGAATCCTCACCCCTCCACTTT.

This sequence joins TRBV6-4 and TRBJ1-1; tentative D call: TRBD1 (6 bases). Germline V CDR1 and CDR2: MRHNA, SNTAGT. V was trimmed by 6 bases and J by 7 bases, leaving 15 bases between them. This CDR3 is 13 amino acids long. For the CDR3, the DNA is TGTGCCAGCAGGGAATCCCAGGGGAGTGAAGCTTTCTTT. Protein sequence: CASRESQGSEAFF.

This clone was found once. The chain joins TRBV6-1 to TRBJ1-6; D is unresolved. In germline, CDR1 is MNHNS, CDR2 SASEGT. V was pared by 2 bases and J by 11 bases, with 7 bases between. This CDR3 has 12 amino acids. CDR3 sequence: CASSEWPTPLHF. The CDR3 nucleotides are TGTGCCAGCAGTGAATGGCCGACACCCCTCCACTTT.

J is TRBJ1-3 and V is TRBV19; D is uncertain. The CDR3 has 15 residues. V was clipped by 3 bases and J by 4 bases, with 13 bases between them. Germline CDR1 and CDR2: LNHDA and SQIVND (reference sequence). As DNA, the CDR3 is TGTGCCAGTAGTATCGGGGTTTTGCGAGGAAACACCATATATTTT. Amino acid sequence: CASSIGVLRGNTIYF. The full variable domain, completed using reference TRBV19 and TRBJ1-3, is DGGITQSPKYLFRKEGQNVTLSCEQNLNHDAMYWYRQDPGQGLRLIYYSQIVNDFQKGDIAEGYSVSREKKESFPLTVTSAQKNPTAFYLCASSIGVLRGNTIYFGEGSWLTVV.

This clone was detected once. The genes are TRBV27 and TRBJ1-1; the D is unclear. Germline V gene sequence: CDR1 MNHEY, CDR2 SMNVEV (reference sequence). The V and J ends lost 1 base and 4 bases respectively, with 19 bases between them. The CDR3 is 17 amino acids. The DNA for the CDR3 is TGTGCCAGCAGTTTATTCCCCGGGAGGGCGACGGGCACTGAAGCTTTCTTT. This encodes CASSLFPGRATGTEAFF.

The gene calls are TRBV19 and TRBJ2-1; 8 nucleotides agree with TRBD2. The CDR3 runs to 15 residues. The trim removed 5 bases at V and 5 bases at J, leaving 8 bases unmatched. Germline V gene lookup returns CDR1 LNHDA and CDR2 SQIVND (reference sequence). In nucleotides, the CDR3 is TGTGCCAGTAGTTTAAGCGGGAGTCGTAACAATGAGCAGTTCTTC. It encodes CASSLSGSRNNEQFF. The complete variable domain, with remaining parts taken from reference TRBV19 and TRBJ2-1, reads DGGITQSPKYLFRKEGQNVTLSCEQNLNHDAMYWYRQDPGQGLRLIYYSQIVNDFQKGDIAEGYSVSREKKESFPLTVTSAQKNPTAFYLCASSLSGSRNNEQFFGPGTRLTVL.

The rearrangement joins TRBV27 to TRBJ1-6; the D is unclear. The V gene lost 0 bases and the J gene lost 3 bases, with 9 bases spanning the gap. The germline V gene encodes CDR1 MNHEY and CDR2 SMNVEV (reference sequence). The CDR3 sequence is 16 residues long. The CDR3 bases are TGTGCCAGCAGTTTATCGACCGGGAGCTATAATTCACCCCTCCACTTT. This gives the protein CASSLSTGSYNSPLHF.

This chain connects TRBV28 to TRBJ1-1; the match to TRBD1 covers 7 bases. Germline V gene lookup returns CDR1 MDHEN and CDR2 SYDVKM. Losses at the gene ends were 6 bases for V and 0 bases for J; bases not matched to a gene: 13. The CDR3 is 17 amino acids. The CDR3 DNA reads TGTGCCAGCAGACCCTCTCGGGACAGTTCTATGAACACTGAAGCTTTCTTT. Encoded protein: CASRPSRDSSMNTEAFF.

This clone was seen just once. The genes are TRBV6-5 and TRBJ2-2, with a weak D call TRBD1 (5 bases). The CDR3 contains 16 residues. Looked up from germline, CDR1 is MNHEY and CDR2 is SVGAGI. V was trimmed by 3 bases and J by 6 bases, leaving 17 bases between them. The CDR3, as DNA: TGTGCCAGCAGTTATTGGGGCAGGGTGGTATCCGGGGAGCTGTTTTTT. Translated: CASSYWGRVVSGELFF.